This note documents a single T cell receptor beta chain sequence. This sample stems from a study of blood T cell repertoires in COVID-19. On the study more broadly: Spain, Italy and the United States supplied samples that represented acute and convalescent COVID-19. In each case, the material was cDNA or gDNA derived from T cells, B-cell-depleted T cells, or PBMCs.

Under the authors' procedure: Reference gene primer amplification gave estimated nucleated cell counts. Assay used: immunoSEQ multiplex PCR; TCRdb lists only in-frame clones, some missing. V and J calls and clone size are given by that table; D and trimming were obtained from the DNA. The sample includes about 110,000 clones, 75% to 95% of them seen just once. The TCR sequence derives from a woman aged 25 to 45 with acute or convalescent COVID-19. Sequenced sample: peripheral blood.

As DNA, the CDR3 is TGTGCCAGCAGTCAGGGGATACGGGAGACCCAGTACTTC. This encodes CASSQGIRETQYF. The chain is built from TRBV5-6 and TRBJ2-5; TRBD1 is a possible D gene (6 bases). Germline loops: CDR1 SGHDT, CDR2 YYEEEE. The CDR3 contains 13 residues. The germline V and J ends were trimmed by 5 bases and 5 bases, with 13 bases remaining between them.